One sample yielded the 8 T cell receptor beta chains listed below, sequenced in a study of blood T cell repertoires in COVID-19. Sequencing was performed with immunoSEQ multiplex PCR; in TCRdb, only in-frame clones are kept and a portion is missing. The top ten clones hold around 3.6% of a sample with some 240,000 clones, approximately 83% of them seen once. Sequenced sample: PBMCs or T cells enriched from blood (not recorded which). These receptor sequences come from a man aged 50-59 years who had recovered from COVID-19.

The chain recombines TRBV7-2 with TRBJ1-5; D call uncertain. The CDR3 is 15 residues long. The V gene lost 3 bases and the J gene lost 7 bases, with 16 bases spanning the gap. Per the germline V gene, CDR1 is SGHTA and CDR2 is FQGNSA. CDR3 DNA: TGTGCCAGCAGCTTTTTTGGCGGGGTGGGCCAGCCCCAGCATTTT. It is translated as CASSFFGGVGQPQHF.

The chain links TRBV28 to TRBJ2-7, with D uncertain. Trimming took 5 bases from V and 7 from J, leaving 9 bases between them. This CDR3 has 11 residues. Per germline, CDR1 MDHEN and CDR2 SYDVKM. This CDR3 reads CASSVSTEQYF. Here the CDR3 DNA reads TGTGCCAGCAGTGTCTCGACAGAGCAGTACTTC.

This chain uses TRBV12-5 with TRBJ1-2; possible D gene TRBD1, 5 bases. The CDR3 consists of 13 residues. The V and J ends lost 8 bases and 1 base respectively, with 11 bases between them. Germline values: CDR1 LGHNT, CDR2 FRNRAP. CDR3 in amino acids: CASNQGVNYGYTF. CDR3 DNA sequence: TGTGCTAGTAACCAGGGTGTTAACTATGGCTACACCTTC.

This rearrangement joins TRBV19 to TRBJ2-2, with D unclear. Germline CDR1 and CDR2: LNHDA and SQIVND (reference sequence). This CDR3 contains 14 residues. Trimming took off 3 bases at V and 1 base at J, with 6 bases between the two ends. The CDR3 sequence is CASSMALNTGELFF. The CDR3 region has the DNA TGTGCCAGTAGTATGGCCCTGAACACCGGGGAGCTGTTTTTT. Drawing the rest from reference TRBV19 and TRBJ2-2, the complete variable domain is DGGITQSPKYLFRKEGQNVTLSCEQNLNHDAMYWYRQDPGQGLRLIYYSQIVNDFQKGDIAEGYSVSREKKESFPLTVTSAQKNPTAFYLCASSMALNTGELFFGEGSRLTVL.

This chain uses TRBV12-3 or TRBV12-4 with TRBJ1-3; D is ambiguous. Between the trimmed V and J ends, which lost 9 bases and 0 bases, there was a span of 6 bases. This CDR3 contains 12 residues. CDR3 sequence reads: CASELSGNTIYF. CDR3 sequence (DNA): TGTGCCAGTGAACTCTCTGGAAACACCATATATTTT.

The chain is built from TRBV6-1 and TRBJ1-5; D unresolved. Germline CDR1 and CDR2: MNHNS and SASEGT. CDR3 length: 15 residues. Trimming took off 2 bases at V and 0 bases at J, with 8 bases between the two ends. The CDR3 coding sequence is TGTGCCAGCAGTGAACTACTGCATAGCAATCAGCCCCAGCATTTT. It encodes CASSELLHSNQPQHF.

The chain employs TRBV7-3 and TRBJ2-1, with D possibly matching TRBD1 (5 bases). The V end was cut by 0 bases, the J end by 8 bases, with 11 bases between. Germline V gene data show CDR1 as SGHTA and CDR2 as FQGTGA. CDR3 length: 14 residues. As DNA, the CDR3 is TGTGCCAGCAGCTTAACGTCAGGGTGGGATGAGCAGTTCTTC. As protein: CASSLTSGWDEQFF.

This chain links TRBV6-5 with TRBJ1-1; maybe TRBD1 (5 bases). The CDR3 runs 15 residues. The V end lost 2 bases, the J end lost 1 base, and 11 bases lay between the germline ends. The V gene's germline CDR1 is MNHEY and CDR2 SVGAGI. DNA for the CDR3: TGTGCCAGCAGTTACCGCATTCAGGGGAACACTGAAGCTTTCTTT. This translates into CASSYRIQGNTEAFF.